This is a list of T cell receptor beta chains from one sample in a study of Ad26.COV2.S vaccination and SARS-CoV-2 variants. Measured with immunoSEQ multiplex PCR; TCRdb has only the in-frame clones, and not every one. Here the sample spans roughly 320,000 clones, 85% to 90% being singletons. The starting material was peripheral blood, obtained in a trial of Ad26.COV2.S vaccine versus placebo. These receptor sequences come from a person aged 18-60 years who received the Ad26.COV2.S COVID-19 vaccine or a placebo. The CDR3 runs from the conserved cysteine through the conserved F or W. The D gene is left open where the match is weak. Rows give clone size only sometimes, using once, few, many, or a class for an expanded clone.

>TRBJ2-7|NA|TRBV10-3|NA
CAISEQGLDEQYF
TGTGCCATCAGTGAACAGGGTTTAGACGAGCAGTACTTC
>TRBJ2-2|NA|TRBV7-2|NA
CASSFAGELFF
TGTGCCAGCAGCTTTGCCGGGGAGCTGTTTTTT
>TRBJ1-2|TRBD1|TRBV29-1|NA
CSAADRATVYGYTF
TGCAGCGCCGCCGACAGGGCGACGGTCTATGGCTACACCTTC
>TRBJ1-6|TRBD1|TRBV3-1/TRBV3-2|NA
CASSQAGGLYNSPLHF
TGTGCCAGCAGCCAGGCAGGGGGCCTCTATAATTCACCCCTCCACTTT
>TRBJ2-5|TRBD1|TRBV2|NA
CASSETTGGYETQYF
TGTGCCAGCAGTGAAACCACAGGGGGCTACGAGACCCAGTACTTC
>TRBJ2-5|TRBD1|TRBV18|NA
CASSQGQGETQYF
TGTGCCAGCTCACAGGGACAGGGAGAGACCCAGTACTTC
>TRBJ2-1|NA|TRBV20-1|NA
CSASPQGSLSYNEQFF
TGCAGTGCTAGTCCCCAGGGGTCCCTCTCCTACAATGAGCAGTTCTTC
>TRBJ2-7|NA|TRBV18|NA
CASSSPLGLSGHEQYF
TGTGCCAGCTCTTCACCCCTGGGCCTTTCAGGCCACGAGCAGTACTTC
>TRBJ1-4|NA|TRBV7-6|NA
CASRGEKLFF
TGTGCCAGCAGAGGAGAAAAACTGTTTTTT
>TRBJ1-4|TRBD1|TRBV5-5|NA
CASSREGAANEKLFF
TGTGCCAGCAGCCGTGAGGGGGCAGCTAATGAAAAACTGTTTTTT
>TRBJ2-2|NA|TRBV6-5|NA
CASRGDGELFF
TGTGCCAGCAGGGGGGACGGGGAGCTGTTTTTT
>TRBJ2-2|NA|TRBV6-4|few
CASSDSGTGELFF
TGTGCCAGCAGTGACTCCGGCACCGGGGAGCTGTTTTTT
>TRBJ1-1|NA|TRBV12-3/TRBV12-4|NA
CASSILGTEAFF
TGTGCCAGCAGTATATTAGGGACTGAAGCTTTCTTT
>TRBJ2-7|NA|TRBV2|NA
CASSEVWGDSSEQYF
TGTGCCAGCAGTGAAGTTTGGGGGGATTCCTCCGAGCAGTACTTC
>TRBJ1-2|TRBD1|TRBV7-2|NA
CASSPQGAGGYTF
TGTGCCAGCAGCCCGCAGGGGGCTGGTGGCTACACCTTC
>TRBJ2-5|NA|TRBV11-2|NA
CASSHGRTPATQYF
TGTGCCAGCAGCCACGGACGAACCCCCGCGACCCAGTACTTC
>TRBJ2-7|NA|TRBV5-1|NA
CASSVAQNSYEQYF
TGCGCCAGCAGCGTCGCACAAAACTCCTACGAGCAGTACTTC
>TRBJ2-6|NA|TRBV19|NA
CASKDSAGANVLTF
TGTGCCAGTAAAGACAGTGCAGGGGCCAACGTCCTGACTTTC
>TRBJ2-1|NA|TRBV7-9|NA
CASSLRLNNEQFF
TGTGCCAGCAGCTTACGGCTTAACAATGAGCAGTTCTTC
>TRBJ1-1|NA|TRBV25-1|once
CASSSTGMNTEAFF
TGTGCCAGCAGTTCCACAGGGATGAACACTGAAGCTTTCTTT
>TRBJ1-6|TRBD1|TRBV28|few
CATGDSISPLHF
TGTGCCACCGGGGACAGCATTTCACCCCTCCACTTT
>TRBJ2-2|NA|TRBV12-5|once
CANGLISGTNTGELFF
TGTGCTAATGGTTTGATTTCCGGGACTAACACCGGGGAGCTGTTTTTT
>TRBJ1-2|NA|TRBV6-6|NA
CASSYQGYGYTF
TGTGCCAGCAGTTATCAGGGCTATGGCTACACCTTC
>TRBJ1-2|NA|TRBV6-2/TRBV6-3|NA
CASSQAVGQPIYGYTF
TGTGCCAGCAGTCAGGCGGTGGGACAACCTATCTATGGCTACACCTTC
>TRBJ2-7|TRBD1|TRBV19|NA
CASSMYPRDREEQYF
TGTGCCAGTAGTATGTACCCCCGGGACAGGGAAGAGCAGTACTTC
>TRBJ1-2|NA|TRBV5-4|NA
CASSLGQNEGYTF
TGTGCCAGCAGCTTAGGACAGAATGAAGGCTACACCTTC
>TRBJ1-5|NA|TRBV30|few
CACAGLGGNQPQHF
TGTGCCTGCGCAGGTTTGGGTGGCAATCAGCCCCAGCATTTT
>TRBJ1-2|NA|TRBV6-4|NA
CASSENYGRIGGYTF
TGTGCCAGCAGTGAGAATTATGGGAGGATAGGTGGCTACACCTTC
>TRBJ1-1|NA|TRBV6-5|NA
CASSYRTGPEAFF
TGTGCCAGCAGTTATCGGACGGGCCCCGAAGCTTTCTTT
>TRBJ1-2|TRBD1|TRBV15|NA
CATSIRDRVNYGYTF
TGTGCCACCAGCATACGGGACAGGGTTAACTATGGCTACACCTTC
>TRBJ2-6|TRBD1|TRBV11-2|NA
CASSSDRAGANVLTF
TGTGCCAGCAGCTCGGACAGGGCAGGGGCCAACGTCCTGACTTTC
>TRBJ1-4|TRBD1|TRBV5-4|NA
CASSLSSGGNEKLFF
TGTGCCAGCAGCTTGTCTTCAGGGGGGAATGAAAAACTGTTTTTT
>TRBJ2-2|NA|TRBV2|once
CASTPTEFTGELFF
TGTGCCAGCACCCCTACCGAGTTCACCGGGGAGCTGTTTTTT
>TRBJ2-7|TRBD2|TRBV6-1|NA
CASSESGGPYEQYF
TGTGCCAGCAGTGAGAGCGGGGGTCCCTACGAGCAGTACTTC
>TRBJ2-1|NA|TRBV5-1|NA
CASSLAGPYNEQFF
TGCGCCAGCAGCTTGGCCGGGCCCTACAATGAGCAGTTCTTC
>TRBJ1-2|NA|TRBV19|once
CASSIEVNYGYTF
TGTGCCAGTAGTATAGAGGTTAACTATGGCTACACCTTC
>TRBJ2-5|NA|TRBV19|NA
CASSMWTNQETQYF
TGTGCCAGTAGTATGTGGACCAACCAAGAGACCCAGTACTTC
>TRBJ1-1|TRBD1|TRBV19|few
CASSIGVGQGTNTEAFF
TGTGCCAGTAGTATCGGGGTCGGACAGGGCACCAACACTGAAGCTTTCTTT
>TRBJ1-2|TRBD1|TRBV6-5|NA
CASSYPSRQGVYGYTF
TGTGCCAGCAGTTACCCCTCCCGACAGGGGGTATATGGCTACACCTTC
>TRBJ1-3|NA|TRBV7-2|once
CASRWGQGSSGNTIYF
TGTGCCAGCAGGTGGGGGCAGGGGAGCTCTGGAAACACCATATATTTT
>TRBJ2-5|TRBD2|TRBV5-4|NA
CASSLAAGGHQETQYF
TGTGCCAGCAGCTTGGCAGCGGGGGGGCATCAAGAGACCCAGTACTTC
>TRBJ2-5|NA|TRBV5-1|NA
CASSLGGTTQETQYF
TGCGCCAGCAGCTTAGGGGGGACTACCCAAGAGACCCAGTACTTC
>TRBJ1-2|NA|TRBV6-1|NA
CASSEMVKGRGYTF
TGTGCCAGCAGTGAAATGGTAAAGGGCCGAGGCTACACCTTC
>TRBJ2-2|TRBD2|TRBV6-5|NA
CASSFGEGPNTGELFF
TGTGCCAGCAGTTTTGGGGAGGGTCCGAACACCGGGGAGCTGTTTTTT
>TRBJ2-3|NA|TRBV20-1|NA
CSASRGSGTDTQYF
TGCAGTGCTAGTAGGGGGAGCGGCACAGATACGCAGTATTTT
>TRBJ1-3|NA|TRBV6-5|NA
CAIRTAGGNTIYF
TGTGCCATACGGACAGCCGGTGGAAACACCATATATTTT
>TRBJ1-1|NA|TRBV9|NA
CASSGGTGTGDTEAFF
TGTGCCAGCAGCGGAGGTACCGGGACCGGCGACACTGAAGCTTTCTTT
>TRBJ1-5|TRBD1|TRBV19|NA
CASSPLRQGGNQPQHF
TGTGCCAGTAGCCCGCTTCGACAGGGCGGCAATCAGCCCCAGCATTTT
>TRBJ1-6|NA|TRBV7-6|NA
CASSRSTGGNSPLHF
TGTGCCAGCAGCCGAAGTACGGGAGGTAATTCACCCCTCCACTTT
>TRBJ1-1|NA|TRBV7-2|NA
CASSLSIMNTEAFF
TGTGCCAGCAGCTTATCGATCATGAACACTGAAGCTTTCTTT
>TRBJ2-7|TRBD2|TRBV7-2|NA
CASSDLSGGGFPNEQYF
TGTGCCAGCAGCGACCTTAGCGGGGGGGGGTTCCCGAACGAGCAGTACTTC
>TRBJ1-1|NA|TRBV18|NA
CASSPDREAFF
TGTGCCAGCTCACCAGACAGGGAAGCTTTCTTT
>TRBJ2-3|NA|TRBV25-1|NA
CASSDGITDTQYF
TGTGCCAGCAGTGACGGTATCACAGATACGCAGTATTTT
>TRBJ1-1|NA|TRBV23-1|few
CASSQRGGRDTEAFF
TGCGCCAGCAGTCAAAGGGGGGGCCGGGACACTGAAGCTTTCTTT
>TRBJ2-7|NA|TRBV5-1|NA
CASSLAGTSYEQYF
TGCGCCAGCAGCTTGGCGGGGACCTCCTACGAGCAGTACTTC
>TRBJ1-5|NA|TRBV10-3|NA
CATSLQGSEEPQHF
TGTGCCACATCACTACAGGGTTCCGAGGAGCCCCAGCATTTT
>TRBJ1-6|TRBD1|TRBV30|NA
CAFNRGYREGHNSPLHF
TGTGCCTTCAACAGGGGATACAGGGAAGGACATAATTCACCCCTCCACTTT
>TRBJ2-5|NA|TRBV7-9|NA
CASSSRQKPNQETQYF
TGTGCCAGCAGCTCCCGCCAGAAACCCAACCAAGAGACCCAGTACTTC
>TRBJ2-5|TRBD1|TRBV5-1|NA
CASRMGQGAGETQYF
TGCGCCAGCAGGATGGGACAGGGGGCCGGAGAGACCCAGTACTTC